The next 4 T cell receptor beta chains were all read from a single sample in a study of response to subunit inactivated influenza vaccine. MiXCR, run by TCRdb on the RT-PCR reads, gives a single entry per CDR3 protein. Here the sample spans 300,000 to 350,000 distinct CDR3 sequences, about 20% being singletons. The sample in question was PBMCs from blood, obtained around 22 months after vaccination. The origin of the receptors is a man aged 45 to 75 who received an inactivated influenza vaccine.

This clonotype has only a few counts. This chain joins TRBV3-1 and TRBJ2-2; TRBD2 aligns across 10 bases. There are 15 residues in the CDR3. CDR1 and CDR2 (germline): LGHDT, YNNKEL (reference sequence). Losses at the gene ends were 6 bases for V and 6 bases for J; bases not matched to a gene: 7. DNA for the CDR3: TGTGCCAGCAGTCCCAGCGGGGGGGCCGCCGGGGAGCTGTTTTTT. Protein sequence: CASSPSGGAAGELFF. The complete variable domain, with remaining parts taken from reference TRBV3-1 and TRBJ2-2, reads DTAVSQTPKYLVTQMGNDKSIKCEQNLGHDTMYWYKQDSKKFLKIMFSYNNKELIINETVPNRFSPKSPDKAHLNLHINSLELGDSAVYFCASSPSGGAAGELFFGEGSRLTVL.

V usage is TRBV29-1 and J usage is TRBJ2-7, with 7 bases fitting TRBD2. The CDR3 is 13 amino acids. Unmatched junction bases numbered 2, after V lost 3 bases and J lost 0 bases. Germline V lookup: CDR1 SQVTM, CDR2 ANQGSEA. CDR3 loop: CSVDGGSSYEQYF. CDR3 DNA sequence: TGCAGCGTTGACGGCGGGAGCTCCTACGAGCAGTACTTC.

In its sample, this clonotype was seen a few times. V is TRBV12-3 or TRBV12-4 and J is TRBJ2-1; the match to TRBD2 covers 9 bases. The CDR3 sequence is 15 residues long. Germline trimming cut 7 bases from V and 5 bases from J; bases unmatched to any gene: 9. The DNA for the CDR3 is TGTGCCAGCACCCTGAGACTAGCGGTTAACAATGAGCAGTTCTTC. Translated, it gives CASTLRLAVNNEQFF.

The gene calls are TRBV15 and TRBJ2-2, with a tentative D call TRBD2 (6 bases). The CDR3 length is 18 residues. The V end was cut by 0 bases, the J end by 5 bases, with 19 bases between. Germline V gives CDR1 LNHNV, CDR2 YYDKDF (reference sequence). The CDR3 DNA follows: TGTGCCACCAGCAGAGAACTCCCCGGGAGCTTAGTTACCGGGGAGCTGTTTTTT. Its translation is CATSRELPGSLVTGELFF.